One and the same sample provided the 2 T cell receptor beta chains below, sequenced in a study of breast tumors, draining lymph nodes, adjacent tissues. In TCRdb, the multiplex PCR reads were re-called with MiXCR into one record per CDR3 protein. The repertoire holds some 200,000 distinct CDR3 sequences, 25% to 40% seen once, with around 4.4% in the top ten. The lymph nodes were axillary draining lymph nodes from breast cancer patients. The sample was axillary lymph node tissue. The receptors come from a female donor with breast cancer. Some clones in this sample may be carry-over from other donors' samples.

Many counts were recorded for this clonotype. This chain connects TRBV20-1 to TRBJ2-3; D is perhaps TRBD1 (6 bases). Germline V gene data show CDR1 as DFQATT and CDR2 as SNEGSKA (reference sequence). V shed 3 bases and J shed 4 bases, with 17 bases lying between them. The CDR3 is 15 amino acids. The DNA for the CDR3 is TGCAGTGCTAGTTCAGGGGCCAACGGGCCAGATACGCAGTATTTT. It specifies CSASSGANGPDTQYF.

Note on this clonotype: A much larger clone lies one base from this, so it may be a read error. V and J are TRBV3-1 and TRBJ1-3; possibly TRBD1 for D (5 bases). CDR1 is LGHDT, CDR2 YNNKEL, per germline (reference sequence). CDR3 size: 15 residues. CDR3 residues: CPSSPGALGGNTIYF. CDR3 nucleotides: TGTCCCAGCAGCCCCGGGGCCCTCGGGGGAAACACCATATATTTT.